The entry below describes one TCR beta chain. A marrow graft followed busulfan-fludarabine conditioning, with cyclophosphamide on days +3 and +4. The record originates from a study of T cells after posttransplantation cyclophosphamide. TCRdb's copy holds only in-frame clones and misses some; the assay was immunoSEQ multiplex PCR. This table has some 4,300 clones, 80% appearing once. The sequence derives from a male patient in his 50s who received an allogeneic stem cell transplant from a related donor and was CMV-positive. These T cells may partly come from the graft donor. Source: PBMCs, taken after allogeneic stem cell transplant with posttransplant cyclophosphamide.

This CDR3 is CAWSSGLEGEAFF. CDR3 coding DNA: TGTGCCTGGAGCTCTGGTCTTGAGGGAGAAGCTTTCTTT. The chain recombines TRBV30 with TRBJ1-1, with D unresolved. The germline gives CDR1 GTSNPN, CDR2 SVGIG (reference sequence). CDR3 length equals 13 residues. Trimming took off 3 bases at V and 8 bases at J, with 16 bases between the two ends. Using reference TRBV30 and TRBJ1-1 for the parts outside the CDR3, the full variable domain is SQTIHQWPATLVQPVGSPLSLECTVEGTSNPNLYWYRQAAGRGLQLLFYSVGIGQISSEVPQNLSASRPQDRQFILSSKKLLLSDSGFYLCAWSSGLEGEAFFGQGTRLTVV.